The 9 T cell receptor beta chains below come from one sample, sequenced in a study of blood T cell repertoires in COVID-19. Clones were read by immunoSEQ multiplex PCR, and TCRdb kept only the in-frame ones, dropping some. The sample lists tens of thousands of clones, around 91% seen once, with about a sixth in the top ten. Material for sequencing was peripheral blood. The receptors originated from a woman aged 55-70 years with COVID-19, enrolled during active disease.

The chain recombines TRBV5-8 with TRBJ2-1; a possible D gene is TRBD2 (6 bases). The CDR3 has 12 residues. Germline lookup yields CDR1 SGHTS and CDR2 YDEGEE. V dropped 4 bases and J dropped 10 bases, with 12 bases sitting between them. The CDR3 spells CASSVTGGEQFF. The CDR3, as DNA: TGTGCCAGCAGCGTGACTGGGGGGGAGCAGTTCTTC.

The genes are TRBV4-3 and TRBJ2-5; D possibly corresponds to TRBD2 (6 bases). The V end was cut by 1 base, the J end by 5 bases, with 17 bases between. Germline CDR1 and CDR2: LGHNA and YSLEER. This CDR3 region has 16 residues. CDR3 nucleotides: TGCGCCAGCAGCCAAGGGTCGGGGGTCATGGGGGAGACCCAGTACTTC. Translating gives CASSQGSGVMGETQYF.

The CDR3 coding sequence is TGTGCCAGCAGCCCCAGAGGAGGTACGCAGTATTTT. As protein: CASSPRGGTQYF. The J gene is TRBJ2-3, the V gene TRBV7-8; maybe TRBD2 (5 bases). The CDR3 has 12 residues. Trimming stripped 5 bases from V and 8 bases from J, with 11 bases between. Germline-derived CDR1 and CDR2 are SGHVS and FQNEAQ.

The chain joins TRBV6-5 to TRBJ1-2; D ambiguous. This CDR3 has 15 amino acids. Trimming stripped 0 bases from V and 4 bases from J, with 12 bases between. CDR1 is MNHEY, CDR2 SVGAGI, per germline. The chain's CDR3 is CASSYSTDGTYGYTF. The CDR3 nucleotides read TGTGCCAGCAGTTACTCAACAGACGGAACCTATGGCTACACCTTC.

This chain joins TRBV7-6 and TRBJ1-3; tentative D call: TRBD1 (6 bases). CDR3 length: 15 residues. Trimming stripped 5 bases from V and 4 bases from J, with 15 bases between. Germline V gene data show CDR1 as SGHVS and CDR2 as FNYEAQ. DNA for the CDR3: TGTGCCAGCAGCCAGCCAACAGGGACCGGAAACACCATATATTTT. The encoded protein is CASSQPTGTGNTIYF.

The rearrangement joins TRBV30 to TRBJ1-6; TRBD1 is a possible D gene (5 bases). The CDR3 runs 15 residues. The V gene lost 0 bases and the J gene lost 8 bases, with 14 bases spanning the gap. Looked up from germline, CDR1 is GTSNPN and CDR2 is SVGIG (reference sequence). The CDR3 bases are TGTGCCTGGAGTGTACGGGCAGGGTTGTATTCACCCCTCCACTTT. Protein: CAWSVRAGLYSPLHF.

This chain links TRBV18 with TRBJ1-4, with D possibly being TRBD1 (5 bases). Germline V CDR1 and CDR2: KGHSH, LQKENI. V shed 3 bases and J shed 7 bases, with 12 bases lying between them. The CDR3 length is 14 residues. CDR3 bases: TGTGCCAGCTCACCCCCTGACAGACTTGAAAAACTGTTTTTT. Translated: CASSPPDRLEKLFF.

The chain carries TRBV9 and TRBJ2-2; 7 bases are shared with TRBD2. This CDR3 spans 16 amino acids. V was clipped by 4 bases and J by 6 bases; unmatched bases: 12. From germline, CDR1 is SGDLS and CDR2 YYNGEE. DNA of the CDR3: TGTGCCAGCAGCTCCACCGGGCGGGGGAGGGCCGGGGAGCTGTTTTTT. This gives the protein CASSSTGRGRAGELFF.

This chain's CDR3 is CASSIGRNTEAFF. The CDR3 nucleotides are TGTGCCAGCAGTATAGGGAGGAACACTGAAGCTTTCTTT. The chain is built from TRBV6-5 and TRBJ1-1; D ambiguous. Per germline, CDR1 MNHEY and CDR2 SVGAGI. The V gene lost 5 bases and the J gene lost 1 base, with 8 bases spanning the gap. The CDR3 runs 13 residues.